This T cell receptor (beta chain) was found in a study of blood T cell repertoires in COVID-19. Study-wide background: PBMCs, B-cell-depleted T cells, or T cells provided the cDNA or gDNA that made up the material.

Profiled with immunoSEQ multiplex PCR; TCRdb holds only in-frame clones, not every one. The repertoire has about 73,000 clones, approximately 92% of them found once; the top ten carry 8.9%. This CDR3 has 12 amino acids. Germline V gene sequence: CDR1 GTSNPN, CDR2 SVGIG (reference sequence). V was trimmed by 0 bases and J by 5 bases, leaving 7 bases between them. J is TRBJ1-2 and V is TRBV30; D not certain. Sequencing used peripheral blood. The clonotype was recovered from a man older than 75 with acute or convalescent COVID-19. CDR3 residues: CAWSVQPYGYTF. The CDR3 nucleotides read TGTGCCTGGAGTGTACAGCCGTATGGCTACACCTTC.